These T cell receptor beta chains were read from a single sample in a study of neurological immune-mediated disorders. TCRdb fed the 5' RACE reads into MiXCR, producing one record per CDR3 protein. The data hold tens of thousands of distinct CDR3 sequences, with 3.6% observed a single time. The material sequenced was PBMCs. Receptor source: a man aged 25-40 years with multiple sclerosis. CDR3s include the opening cysteine and the closing phenylalanine or tryptophan. Fields, in order: J gene, V gene, CDR3 protein.

J gene: TRBJ1-2; V gene: TRBV20-1; CDR3 protein: CSAGQGADGYTF
J gene: TRBJ2-1; V gene: TRBV2; CDR3 protein: CASSPASGRNEQFF
J gene: TRBJ2-1; V gene: TRBV6-2/TRBV6-3; CDR3 protein: CASSPSGEVWSYNEQFF
J gene: TRBJ2-2; V gene: TRBV19; CDR3 protein: CASSIQGVGELFF
J gene: TRBJ2-7; V gene: TRBV5-4; CDR3 protein: CASSLGTGPYEQYF
J gene: TRBJ2-6; V gene: TRBV7-2; CDR3 protein: CASSSPAGSGRSGANVLTF
J gene: TRBJ2-7; V gene: TRBV28; CDR3 protein: CASRRGYSYEQYF
J gene: TRBJ2-7; V gene: TRBV20-1; CDR3 protein: CSAPQTLAGGGEQYF
J gene: TRBJ2-3; V gene: TRBV15; CDR3 protein: CATSRDGDTQYF
J gene: TRBJ1-2; V gene: TRBV15; CDR3 protein: CATSSRANPGTDGYTF
J gene: TRBJ1-1; V gene: TRBV7-9; CDR3 protein: CASSDSRGVTEAFF
J gene: TRBJ2-2; V gene: TRBV4-2; CDR3 protein: CASSPDRANTGELFF
J gene: TRBJ2-3; V gene: TRBV5-1; CDR3 protein: CASSLTTTDTQYF
J gene: TRBJ2-3; V gene: TRBV5-1; CDR3 protein: CASSSGLDGRTDTQYF
J gene: TRBJ1-4; V gene: TRBV6-6; CDR3 protein: CASSWAGQDFNEKLFF
J gene: TRBJ2-3; V gene: TRBV20-1; CDR3 protein: CSASIGTSGRDTQYF
J gene: TRBJ1-5; V gene: TRBV27; CDR3 protein: CASSLQYPALNQPQHF
J gene: TRBJ2-1; V gene: TRBV5-8; CDR3 protein: CASSFGYDAYSYNEQFF
J gene: TRBJ2-1; V gene: TRBV20-1; CDR3 protein: CSARVSSGGPLVEQFF
J gene: TRBJ1-5; V gene: TRBV12-3/TRBV12-4; CDR3 protein: CASMWGSAGGQQPQHF
J gene: TRBJ2-7; V gene: TRBV3-1; CDR3 protein: CASSLVAGSYEQYF
J gene: TRBJ1-6; V gene: TRBV25-1; CDR3 protein: CASSEGGRKGNYNSPLHF
J gene: TRBJ1-2; V gene: TRBV10-2; CDR3 protein: CASSERLTDVNYGYTF
J gene: TRBJ2-7; V gene: TRBV9; CDR3 protein: CASSVGTGSSYEQYF
J gene: TRBJ2-5; V gene: TRBV2; CDR3 protein: CASTGRRETQYF
J gene: TRBJ2-7; V gene: TRBV7-2; CDR3 protein: CASSLSRGNYEQYF
J gene: TRBJ2-1; V gene: TRBV5-1; CDR3 protein: CASSLRQDTSGEQFF
J gene: TRBJ1-1; V gene: TRBV6-6; CDR3 protein: CASSYLTGPEAFF
J gene: TRBJ2-3; V gene: TRBV9; CDR3 protein: CASSVQPSEEDTQYF
J gene: TRBJ1-4; V gene: TRBV5-1; CDR3 protein: CASSPDRATNEKLFF
J gene: TRBJ1-1; V gene: TRBV4-2; CDR3 protein: CASSPTTGVGAFF
J gene: TRBJ1-5; V gene: TRBV15; CDR3 protein: CATSRGYQPQHF
J gene: TRBJ2-1; V gene: TRBV24-1; CDR3 protein: CATADSSYNEQFF
J gene: TRBJ2-3; V gene: TRBV10-3; CDR3 protein: CAISERPETTDTQYF
J gene: TRBJ1-1; V gene: TRBV21-1; CDR3 protein: CASSKKGGYGAAFF
J gene: TRBJ1-4; V gene: TRBV20-1; CDR3 protein: CSATDPGPMGNEKLFF
J gene: TRBJ2-3; V gene: TRBV20-1; CDR3 protein: CSASPLGTDTQYF
J gene: TRBJ1-5; V gene: TRBV5-5; CDR3 protein: CASSLGGQGLGNQPQHF
J gene: TRBJ2-7; V gene: TRBV5-8; CDR3 protein: CASSLAQGSYEQYF
J gene: TRBJ2-7; V gene: TRBV15; CDR3 protein: CATSPSGDSYEQYF
J gene: TRBJ2-7; V gene: TRBV15; CDR3 protein: CATSRETGSVQEQYF
J gene: TRBJ2-2; V gene: TRBV29-1; CDR3 protein: CSVDSVTGELFF
J gene: TRBJ1-2; V gene: TRBV12-3/TRBV12-4; CDR3 protein: CASSFDSYYGYTF
J gene: TRBJ2-2; V gene: TRBV5-1; CDR3 protein: CASSLVSGTGELFF
J gene: TRBJ2-2; V gene: TRBV4-1; CDR3 protein: CASNPQDRDSGELFF
J gene: TRBJ2-3; V gene: TRBV5-1; CDR3 protein: CASSLHPGTDPTDTQYF
J gene: TRBJ1-6; V gene: TRBV9; CDR3 protein: CASSVGSSSYNSPLNF
J gene: TRBJ1-5; V gene: TRBV20-1; CDR3 protein: CSVGPQPQHF